A selection of T cell receptor beta chains follows, all from one sample in a study of blood T cell repertoires in COVID-19. Profiled with immunoSEQ multiplex PCR; TCRdb holds only in-frame clones, not every one. The table shows 45,000 to 55,000 clones, with around 90% occurring only once. Sequencing input: peripheral blood. These receptors came from a human donor in a cohort sampled during active COVID-19. Both conserved end residues are part of each CDR3. A D gene is named only where the DNA matches it firmly. The size of a clone is reported for some rows only, either as once, few or many, or as a class for expanded clones.

CDR3 length	V gene	J gene	clone size	D gene	CDR3 DNA	CDR3 protein
17	TRBV7-8	TRBJ2-6	NA	NA	TGTGCCAGCAGCTTTCAGGTCAGCAACTCTGGGGCCAACGTCCTGACTTTC	CASSFQVSNSGANVLTF
16	TRBV5-1	TRBJ2-1	NA	TRBD2	TGCGCCAGCAGCTCCCCTAGCGGGAGGGCCAAAGGGGAGCAGTTCTTC	CASSSPSGRAKGEQFF
16	TRBV9	TRBJ1-3	NA	NA	TGTGCCAGCAGCCCGACTCAGGGGCTTTCCGGAAACACCATATATTTT	CASSPTQGLSGNTIYF
14	TRBV27	TRBJ2-7	NA	TRBD2	TGTGCCAGCAGTCCCGGGACTAGCGGCTACGAGCAGTACTTC	CASSPGTSGYEQYF
15	TRBV6-1	TRBJ2-3	NA	NA	TGTGCCAGCAGTGAAATGGGGGGGCGCACAGATACGCAGTATTTT	CASSEMGGRTDTQYF
14	TRBV3-1/TRBV3-2	TRBJ2-5	NA	NA	TGTGCCAGCAGCCAAGGGACAACCCATGGGACCCAGTACTTC	CASSQGTTHGTQYF
17	TRBV7-3	TRBJ2-2	NA	TRBD2	TGTGCCAGCAGCTTGGGACTAGCGGGAGGATTTGCTGGGGAGCTGTTTTTT	CASSLGLAGGFAGELFF
15	TRBV6-5	TRBJ2-1	NA	NA	TGTGCCAGCACCCCAGGAGGGACCTCCTACAATGAGCAGTTCTTC	CASTPGGTSYNEQFF
16	TRBV15	TRBJ2-1	once	TRBD2	TGTGCCACCAGCAAGCTGACTAGCGGGGCCTACAATGAGCAGTTCTTC	CATSKLTSGAYNEQFF
17	TRBV11-2	TRBJ2-1	NA	TRBD2	TGTGCCAGCAGAGGTCAGACTAGCGGGAGTTTTGACAATGAGCAGTTCTTC	CASRGQTSGSFDNEQFF
15	TRBV4-1	TRBJ1-5	few	NA	TGCGCCAGCAGCCAAGATCTGAGTAGCAATCAGCCCCAGCATTTT	CASSQDLSSNQPQHF
14	TRBV19	TRBJ1-6	NA	TRBD1	TGTGCCAGTAGTCCGCCGGGACAGGGCTCACCCCTCCACTTT	CASSPPGQGSPLHF
15	TRBV11-2	TRBJ2-7	NA	TRBD2	TGTGCCAGCAGCACTTTAGCGGGAGGTCCCTACGAGCAGTACTTC	CASSTLAGGPYEQYF
17	TRBV7-2	TRBJ2-1	NA	TRBD2	TGTGCCACCCAAGGGACTAGCGGGAGGAGGTTCTACAATGAGCAGTTCTTC	CATQGTSGRRFYNEQFF
14	TRBV30	TRBJ2-7	NA	NA	TGTGCCTCCTTGAGGACTACCTCTAACTACGAGCAGTACTTC	CASLRTTSNYEQYF
14	TRBV6-5	TRBJ1-4	once	NA	TGTGCCAGCAGTTACGGGCGGGAAGGTGAAAAACTGTTTTTT	CASSYGREGEKLFF
17	TRBV19	TRBJ2-3	NA	NA	TGTGCCAGTAGTATAGACAGGGGTGGGAGTTCCCCAGATACGCAGTATTTT	CASSIDRGGSSPDTQYF
14	TRBV3-1/TRBV3-2	TRBJ2-5	NA	NA	TGTGCCAGCCCCGCTTACGGGGGAAAAGAGACCCAGTACTTC	CASPAYGGKETQYF
12	TRBV2	TRBJ1-5	NA	NA	TGTGCCAGCAGGCCTGACACTCAGCCCCAGCATTTT	CASRPDTQPQHF
15	TRBV20-1	TRBJ1-5	NA	TRBD1	TGCAGTGCTAGTGACAGGGGGCGCAGTGGTCAGCCCCAGCATTTT	CSASDRGRSGQPQHF
12	TRBV28	TRBJ1-1	once	NA	TGTGCCAGCAGTTTGGGTAAGGGGGGGGCTTTCTTT	CASSLGKGGAFF
15	TRBV20-1	TRBJ2-5	NA	TRBD2	TGCAGTGCTAGTCCTGGGACTAGCGTCGTGGAGACCCAGTACTTC	CSASPGTSVVETQYF
14	TRBV19	TRBJ1-4	NA	NA	TGTGCCAGTAAGCAGGGCGCAACTAATGAAAAACTGTTTTTT	CASKQGATNEKLFF